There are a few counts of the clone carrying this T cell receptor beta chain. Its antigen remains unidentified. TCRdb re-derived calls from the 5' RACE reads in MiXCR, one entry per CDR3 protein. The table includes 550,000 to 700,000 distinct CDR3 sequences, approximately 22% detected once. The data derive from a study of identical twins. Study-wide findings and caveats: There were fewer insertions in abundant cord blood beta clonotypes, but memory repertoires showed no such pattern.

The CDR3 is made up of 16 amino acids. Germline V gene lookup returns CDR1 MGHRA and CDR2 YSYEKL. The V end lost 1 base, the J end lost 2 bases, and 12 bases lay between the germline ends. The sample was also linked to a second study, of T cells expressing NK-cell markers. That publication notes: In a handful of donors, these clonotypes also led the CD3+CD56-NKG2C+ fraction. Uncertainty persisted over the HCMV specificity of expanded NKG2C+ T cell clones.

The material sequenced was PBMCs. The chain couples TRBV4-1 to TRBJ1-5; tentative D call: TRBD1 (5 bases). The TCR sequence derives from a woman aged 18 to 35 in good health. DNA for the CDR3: TGCGCCAGCAGCCAAGTCTTGGGGGGAGGCAATCAGCCCCAGCATTTT. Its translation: CASSQVLGGGNQPQHF.